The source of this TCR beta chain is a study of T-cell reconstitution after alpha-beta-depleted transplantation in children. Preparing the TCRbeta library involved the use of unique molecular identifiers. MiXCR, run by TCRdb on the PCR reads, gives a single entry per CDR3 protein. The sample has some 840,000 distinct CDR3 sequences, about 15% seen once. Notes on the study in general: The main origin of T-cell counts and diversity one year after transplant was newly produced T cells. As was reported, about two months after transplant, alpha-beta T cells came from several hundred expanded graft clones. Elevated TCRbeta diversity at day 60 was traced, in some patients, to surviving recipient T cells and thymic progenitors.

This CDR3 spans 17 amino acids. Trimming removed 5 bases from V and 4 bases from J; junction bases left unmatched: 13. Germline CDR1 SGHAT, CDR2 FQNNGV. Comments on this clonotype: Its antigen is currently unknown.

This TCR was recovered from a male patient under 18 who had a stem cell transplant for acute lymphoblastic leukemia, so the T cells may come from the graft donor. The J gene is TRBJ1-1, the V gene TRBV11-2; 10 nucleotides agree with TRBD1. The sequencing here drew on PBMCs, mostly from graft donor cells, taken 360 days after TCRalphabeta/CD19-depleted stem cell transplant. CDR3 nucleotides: TGTGCCAGCAGCCGTCCCGGGACAGGGGCCGGGCGCACTGAAGCTTTCTTT. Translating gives CASSRPGTGAGRTEAFF.